Listed here is a single TCR beta chain. This sample was taken from a study of blood T cell repertoires in COVID-19. V lost 0 bases and J lost 0, with 6 bases in between. CDR1 KGHSY and CDR2 FQNENV come from the germline V gene. CDR3 length equals 15 residues. Sequenced by immunoSEQ multiplex PCR; TCRdb stores in-frame clones only, minus some. The sample includes roughly 250,000 clones, approximately 84% of them seen just once. This receptor was taken from a person aged 65 to 79 with COVID-19, enrolled during active disease. The V and J genes are TRBV16 and TRBJ2-4; D remains ambiguous. Input material: peripheral blood. Written as DNA, the CDR3 is TGTGCCAGCAGCCAATCCCTTCTAGCCAAAAACATTCAGTACTTC. It is translated as CASSQSLLAKNIQYF.